A selection of T cell receptor beta chains follows, all from one sample in a study of T cell responses to AZD1222 COVID-19 vaccine. Sequenced by immunoSEQ multiplex PCR; TCRdb stores in-frame clones only, minus some. The sample has tens of thousands of clones; roughly 88% are singletons. This sample comprised peripheral blood, obtained on day 0 of AZD1222 vaccination. These receptors were taken from an adult in good health. Each CDR3 is given with its conserved first and last residue. A D gene is named only where the DNA matches it firmly. Size is omitted from some rows. Given values are once, few, many or a class for expanded clones.

J,size,V,D,DNA,CDR3
TRBJ1-2,few,TRBV10-3,TRBD1,TGTGCCATCAACCGGGACAGGACTAACTATGGCTACACCTTC,CAINRDRTNYGYTF
TRBJ1-1,-,TRBV2,-,TGTGCCAGCCTACCCGAGGGGGATGAAGCTTTCTTT,CASLPEGDEAFF
TRBJ2-5,-,TRBV5-1,-,TGCGCCAGCAGCTTCGAAAGGGGAAGATCCCAAGAGACCCAGTACTTC,CASSFERGRSQETQYF
TRBJ1-5,-,TRBV6-1,-,TGTGCCAGCAGTGAATTGGTGGCGGGAGGCAATCAGCCCCAGCATTTT,CASSELVAGGNQPQHF
TRBJ2-2,-,TRBV27,-,TGTGCCAGCAATAGCGGACTTAACACCGGGGAGCTGTTTTTT,CASNSGLNTGELFF
TRBJ1-3,-,TRBV28,TRBD1,TGTGCCGGCGGACAGGCGGAATCTGGAAACACCATATATTTT,CAGGQAESGNTIYF
TRBJ1-5,-,TRBV15,-,TGTGCCACCAGCAGAGATCTCGGTCTCGGGGAGCCCCAGCATTTT,CATSRDLGLGEPQHF
TRBJ2-1,-,TRBV27,TRBD2,TGTGCCAGCAGCCCTGGACTAGCGGGGCAAAGCTCCTACAATGAGCAGTTCTTC,CASSPGLAGQSSYNEQFF
TRBJ2-7,-,TRBV28,-,TGTGCCAGCAGTCTTCGGATGGAGCAGTACTTC,CASSLRMEQYF
TRBJ2-1,-,TRBV6-5,-,TGTGCCAGCACCGTACTCCGGGGTAACAATGAGCAGTTCTTC,CASTVLRGNNEQFF
TRBJ2-7,-,TRBV3-1/TRBV3-2,-,TGTGCCAGCAGCCAATTCGGGGGCTACGAGCAGTACTTC,CASSQFGGYEQYF
TRBJ2-1,-,TRBV5-1,TRBD2,TGCGCCAGCAGCTTAACTAGCGGGACCTACAATGAGCAGTTCTTC,CASSLTSGTYNEQFF
TRBJ2-2,-,TRBV19,-,TGTGCCAGTAGTGTACAGGCGAACACCGGGGAGCTGTTTTTT,CASSVQANTGELFF
TRBJ1-4,-,TRBV7-9,-,TGTGCCAGCAGCTTATCTGGGGTTAATGAAAAACTGTTTTTT,CASSLSGVNEKLFF
TRBJ1-1,once,TRBV19,TRBD1,TGTGCCAGTAGTAGAACCGGGACAGGGTCTGAAGCTTTCTTT,CASSRTGTGSEAFF
TRBJ2-3,-,TRBV3-1/TRBV3-2,TRBD2,TGTGCCAGCAGCCACAGTCGGGCGGGAGGCACAGATACGCAGTATTTT,CASSHSRAGGTDTQYF
TRBJ2-3,-,TRBV5-6,TRBD2,TGTGCCAGCAGCTTGGTCGGAGGGCGGGGGGCGCAGTATTTT,CASSLVGGRGAQYF
TRBJ1-2,-,TRBV27,-,TGTGCCAGCAGGTCTTTTGGGGTGTATGGCTACACCTTC,CASRSFGVYGYTF
TRBJ1-1,-,TRBV5-1,-,TGCGCCAGCAGCTTACACGACATGACAGGTGAAGCTTTCTTT,CASSLHDMTGEAFF
TRBJ2-5,-,TRBV25-1,-,TGTGCCAGTCAGAGGGGGGTTCGGGGCCAAGAGACCCAGTACTTC,CASQRGVRGQETQYF
TRBJ2-3,-,TRBV2,-,TGTGCCAGCAGAGATACAGGGAGGTACTGGAGTTTT,CASRDTGRYWSF
TRBJ2-1,-,TRBV9,TRBD2,TGTGCCAGCAGCGTAGAGCTAGCGGGAGCTTATGAGCAGTTCTTC,CASSVELAGAYEQFF
TRBJ2-2,-,TRBV28,TRBD2,TGTGCCAGCAGCCAGAGAAAAGGACTAGCGGGAGTTAATAGTGGCGGGGAGCTGTTTTTT,CASSQRKGLAGVNSGGELFF
TRBJ1-5,-,TRBV6-5,-,TGTGCCAGCAGCGTAGGAATGGGCGGTCAGCCCCAGCATTTT,CASSVGMGGQPQHF
TRBJ2-1,once,TRBV7-9,-,TGTGCCAGCAGCTTAGTTTACGAGCAGTTCTTC,CASSLVYEQFF
TRBJ2-1,-,TRBV7-2,-,TGTGCCAGCAGCTCTCGACCTAGCTCCTACAATGAGCAGTTCTTC,CASSSRPSSYNEQFF
TRBJ1-1,-,TRBV20-1,-,TGCAGTGCTAGGATGAACACTGAAGCTTTCTTT,CSARMNTEAFF
TRBJ2-2,-,TRBV15,-,TGTGCCACCAGCAGACCACAGGGACCCGGGGAGCTGTTTTTT,CATSRPQGPGELFF
TRBJ2-2,-,TRBV9,-,TGTGCCAGCAGCCCCGGGACACTGAACACCGGGGAGCTGTTTTTT,CASSPGTLNTGELFF
TRBJ2-3,many,TRBV4-2,TRBD2,TGTGCCAGCAGCCAAGAATTTGGCGCGGGGGGAACGACAGATACGCAGTATTTT,CASSQEFGAGGTTDTQYF
TRBJ1-5,-,TRBV28,-,TGTGCCAGCAGTTTATCGTCGCAAAATCAGCCCCAGCATTTT,CASSLSSQNQPQHF
TRBJ1-2,-,TRBV12-3/TRBV12-4,-,TGTGCCAGCAGTTTAGGGATCAACTATGGCTACACCTTC,CASSLGINYGYTF
TRBJ1-5,-,TRBV12-3/TRBV12-4,-,TGTGCCAGCAGTTTAGCCCAGGGGCCCCAGCATTTT,CASSLAQGPQHF
TRBJ2-7,-,TRBV10-3,TRBD1,TGTGCCATCAGTGAGCCAACATCACCGGGACAGGGGGGCTACGAGCAGTACTTC,CAISEPTSPGQGGYEQYF
TRBJ1-2,-,TRBV3-1/TRBV3-2,-,TGTGCCAGCAGCCAAGGTTCGGGGGGGCTCTATGGCTACACCTTC,CASSQGSGGLYGYTF
TRBJ2-3,-,TRBV28,-,TGTGCCAGCAGTTCGGTTCCGGAAAACACAGATACGCAGTATTTT,CASSSVPENTDTQYF
TRBJ2-6,few,TRBV6-5,-,TGTGCCAGCAGTTACTCCCCAGTCTCTGGGGCCAACGTCCTGACTTTC,CASSYSPVSGANVLTF
TRBJ2-7,-,TRBV3-1/TRBV3-2,TRBD2,TGTGCCAGCACCATAGCGGGTTCATACGAGCAGTACTTC,CASTIAGSYEQYF
TRBJ1-5,-,TRBV24-1,-,TGTGCCACCAGTGACAACCCCGGCCGGGGAGGGCAAACATATAATCAGCCCCAGCATTTT,CATSDNPGRGGQTYNQPQHF
TRBJ1-2,-,TRBV7-2,-,TGTGCCAGCAGCCCCCTCGGCCCGGCGGGATATGGCTACACCTTC,CASSPLGPAGYGYTF
TRBJ2-3,few,TRBV28,-,TGTGCCAGTCTCGGTCCGGGAATGAGCACAGATACGCAGTATTTT,CASLGPGMSTDTQYF
TRBJ2-2,-,TRBV2,TRBD2,TGTGCCAGCACCCCTAGCGGGGGGCCTGCCGGGGAGCTGTTTTTT,CASTPSGGPAGELFF
TRBJ1-5,-,TRBV7-9,-,TGTGCCAGCAGCTTTCAGGGTAGTGATCAGCCCCAGCATTTT,CASSFQGSDQPQHF